This T cell receptor (beta chain) was sequenced in a study of T cells in Graves' hyperthyroidism and ophthalmopathy. Reasons for excluding patients were uncontrolled infection, other autoimmune disease, pregnancy or lactation. Each diagnosis drew on symptoms, thyroxine, TRAb, thyroid ultrasound and orbital computed tomography findings. With respect to this clonotype: Its antigen is not identified.

Amplification of TCR beta CDR3 regions was performed using RNA transcripts as template. TCR CDR3 regions were first amplified by RT-PCR with HTBI primers. Via MiXCR, TCRdb re-called the multiplex PCR reads, giving one row per CDR3 protein. The repertoire holds over 650,000 distinct CDR3 sequences, with just under 45% as singletons. V was pared by 6 bases and J by 0 bases, with 8 bases between. The CDR3 length is 13 residues. The study's findings and limits: The model identified upcoming ophthalmopathy a median approximately six months ahead of onset. A model built on 13 V-J features separated ophthalmopathy from stable hyperthyroidism.

The chain combines TRBV12-3 or TRBV12-4 with TRBJ2-5; weak D call: TRBD2 (5 bases). The receptor was isolated from an adult man with Graves' disease, either hyperthyroidism or ophthalmopathy (not recorded which). Sequenced material: peripheral blood or thyroid tissue (not recorded which). CDR3: CASRRTDQETQYF. The CDR3 DNA reads as TGTGCCAGCAGACGGACTGACCAAGAGACCCAGTACTTC.